The 21 T cell receptor beta chains below were found in one sample sequenced in a study of T cells in Graves' hyperthyroidism and ophthalmopathy. RNA transcripts provided the source from which TCR beta CDR3 regions were amplified. The study used the HTBI primer set for a first-round RT-PCR of the TCR CDR3. TCRdb re-derived calls from the multiplex PCR reads in MiXCR, one entry per CDR3 protein. Here the sample spans hundreds of thousands of distinct CDR3 sequences, 14% being singletons. Sequenced sample: blood. The receptor source for this set is a woman aged 45-65 years with Graves' ophthalmopathy.

V gene TRBV6-1 combines with J gene TRBJ2-7; 8 bases agree with TRBD2. The CDR3 sequence is 13 residues long. Germline V gene data show CDR1 as MNHNS and CDR2 as SASEGT. With 8 bases clipped from V and 1 base from J, the junction kept 4 bases outside the gene matches. The chain's CDR3 is CASSGTRSYEQYF. The CDR3 nucleotides are TGTGCCAGCTCCGGGACTAGATCCTACGAGCAGTACTTC.

In its sample, this clonotype was seen a few times. The gene calls are TRBV27 and TRBJ2-5; possibly TRBD2 for D (6 bases). Germline V gene data show CDR1 as MNHEY and CDR2 as SMNVEV (reference sequence). V was trimmed by 0 bases and J by 1 base, leaving 18 bases between them. CDR3 length equals 18 residues. The CDR3 DNA reads as TGTGCCAGCAGTTTATCGGTACTAGCAGGTATAGGCCAAGAGACCCAGTACTTC. It specifies CASSLSVLAGIGQETQYF.

This clonotype was detected many times. The chain is built from TRBV30 and TRBJ1-1; TRBD1 might be the D (5 bases). CDR1 and CDR2 (germline): GTSNPN, SVGIG (reference sequence). Trimming removed 0 bases from V and 4 bases from J, with 9 bases in between. This CDR3 is 13 amino acids long. CDR3 sequence: CAWSVGASTEAFF. The CDR3 bases are TGTGCCTGGAGTGTTGGGGCGAGCACTGAAGCTTTCTTT.

This clonotype was recorded many times. The rearrangement uses TRBV7-2 and TRBJ2-7; D not certain. This CDR3 spans 15 amino acids. Germline CDR1 reads SGHTA; CDR2 reads FQGNSA. V lost 1 base to trimming and J lost 4 bases, with 14 bases between them. CDR3 DNA sequence: TGTGCCAGCAGCTTAGTCCTGGGTCTGAAATACGAGCAGTACTTC. This translates into CASSLVLGLKYEQYF.

This clonotype was seen more than once but under ten times. V gene TRBV29-1 combines with J gene TRBJ2-1; D not certain. Germline V gene sequence: CDR1 SQVTM, CDR2 ANQGSEA. V lost 7 bases, J lost 6 bases, and 16 bases lay in between. This CDR3 is 13 amino acids long. CDR3 sequence reads: CSAGGGGSNEQFF. The CDR3 DNA is TGCAGCGCTGGTGGTGGCGGAAGCAATGAGCAGTTCTTC.

This clonotype occurred many times. The chain joins TRBV18 to TRBJ2-1; D not certain. Deletions cut 0 bases from V and 5 bases from J, with 8 bases between. Germline V gene data show CDR1 as KGHSH and CDR2 as LQKENI. The CDR3 loop spans 14 amino acids. The CDR3 nucleotides read TGTGCCAGCTCACCACCTTATGGGAACAATGAGCAGTTCTTC. This sequence encodes CASSPPYGNNEQFF.

There are a few counts of this clonotype. The chain combines TRBV2 with TRBJ2-6; D tentatively fits TRBD1 or TRBD2 (6 bases each). CDR1 is SNHLY and CDR2 is FYNNEI in the germline V gene. This CDR3 comprises 16 residues. V was trimmed by 9 bases and J by 4 bases, leaving 19 bases between them. The CDR3 spells CARSKTQGRGANVLTF. The CDR3 DNA follows: TGTGCCAGGTCAAAAACCCAGGGGAGGGGGGCCAACGTCCTGACTTTC.

This clonotype was detected ten times or more. The chain carries TRBV12-3 or TRBV12-4 and TRBJ2-1; 8 nucleotides line up with TRBD2. The CDR3 runs to 15 residues. Trimming at V came to 6 bases and at J to 6 bases, leaving 10 bases not matched to a gene. The CDR3, as DNA: TGTGCCAGCAGCCAAACTAGCGGAACTATCAATGAGCAGTTCTTC. It translates to CASSQTSGTINEQFF.

This clonotype was found a few times. This may stem from a read error, because a much larger clone lies one nucleotide away. The genes are TRBV13 and TRBJ2-6, with 8 positions matching TRBD1. V dropped 8 bases and J dropped 1; count of bases not matched to a gene: 7. CDR1 is PRHDT, CDR2 FYEKMQ, per germline (reference sequence). The CDR3 runs to 16 residues. CDR3 DNA: TGTGCCAGCGGTTGGCAGGGGGCATCTGGGGCCAACGTCCTGACTTTC. Translated: CASGWQGASGANVLTF.

This clonotype was detected many times. This sequence joins TRBV30 and TRBJ2-7; a possible D gene is TRBD2 (6 bases). V was clipped by 0 bases and J by 4 bases, with 13 bases between them. Germline V gives CDR1 GTSNPN, CDR2 SVGIG (reference sequence). The CDR3 consists of 14 residues. The CDR3 protein is CAWSVYGGAYEQYF. The CDR3 DNA follows: TGTGCCTGGAGTGTGTATGGAGGGGCATACGAGCAGTACTTC.

This clonotype was counted ten times or more. The rearrangement links TRBV28 to TRBJ2-1; D is perhaps TRBD2 (6 bases). There are 13 residues in the CDR3. Trimming cost V 7 bases and J 3 bases, with 10 bases left between them. Germline V gives CDR1 MDHEN, CDR2 SYDVKM. CDR3 coding DNA: TGTGCCAGCAACGGCGGGATCTACAATGAGCAGTTCTTC. Translated, it gives CASNGGIYNEQFF.

This clonotype was picked up a small number of times. This rearrangement joins TRBV29-1 to TRBJ2-7; D ambiguous. Per the germline V gene, CDR1 is SQVTM and CDR2 is ANQGSEA. The CDR3 loop spans 11 amino acids. V lost 6 bases and J 7 bases, leaving 13 bases between the germline ends. The CDR3 reads CSVRTWGEQYF. CDR3 in DNA: TGCAGCGTCCGGACCTGGGGAGAGCAGTACTTC.

The chain employs TRBV27 and TRBJ1-2, with D perhaps matching TRBD1 (5 bases). V gave up 5 bases and J gave up 8 bases, with 21 bases separating them. In germline, CDR1 is MNHEY, CDR2 SMNVEV (reference sequence). The CDR3 contains 15 residues. The CDR3 DNA reads as TGTGCCAGCAGTAGGCACCGGGGCTCCGCGGGGGGCTACACCTTC. Translating gives CASSRHRGSAGGYTF.

The rearrangement joins TRBV24-1 to TRBJ2-1; TRBD1 matches at 7 bases. Looked up from germline, CDR1 is KGHDR and CDR2 is SFDVKD. The V and J ends lost 4 bases and 1 base, in that order; junction bases with no gene match: 3. This CDR3 is built from 15 residues. As DNA, the CDR3 is TGTGCCACCAGTGACGACAGGGTTTCCTACAATGAGCAGTTCTTC. This sequence encodes CATSDDRVSYNEQFF.

This clonotype has just a few counts. This sequence joins TRBV27 and TRBJ2-1; 7 bases align to TRBD1. Germline V lookup: CDR1 MNHEY, CDR2 SMNVEV (reference sequence). CDR3 length: 17 amino acids. J was trimmed by 5 bases and V by 5 bases; bases with no gene match: 15. CDR3 in amino acids: CASSTDYGTAHNNEQFF. The CDR3 DNA reads as TGTGCCAGCAGTACCGATTATGGGACAGCGCACAACAATGAGCAGTTCTTC.

The rearrangement joins TRBV7-2 to TRBJ2-3, with 9 bases identical to TRBD1. The V segment lost 2 bases and the J segment 4 bases; nucleotides outside the gene matches: 16. Germline V gene lookup returns CDR1 SGHTA and CDR2 FQGNSA. This CDR3 is 19 amino acids long. For the CDR3, the DNA is TGTGCCAGCAGCTTACTCGGTATATTCGGGGACAGGGCGGCAGATACGCAGTATTTT. It is translated as CASSLLGIFGDRAADTQYF.

This clonotype was detected ten times or more. CDR3 in amino acids: CASSPRGTAQGYNEQFF. In DNA, the CDR3 is TGTGCCAGCTCACCACGGGGGACAGCCCAGGGCTACAATGAGCAGTTCTTC. This chain uses TRBV18 with TRBJ2-1; 7 bases match TRBD1. CDR1 is KGHSH, CDR2 LQKENI, per germline. This CDR3 is 17 amino acids long. Germline trimming cut 1 base from V and 3 bases from J; bases unmatched to any gene: 9.

This clonotype has ten or more counts. The J gene is TRBJ1-1, the V gene TRBV28, with D perhaps TRBD1 (5 bases). V was trimmed by 2 bases and J by 11 bases, leaving 12 bases between them. The CDR3 spans 12 residues. The germline V gene encodes CDR1 MDHEN and CDR2 SYDVKM. CDR3 nucleotide sequence: TGTGCCAGCAGTTTAGGGACCTCCTGGGCTTTCTTT. This translates into CASSLGTSWAFF.

This clonotype was seen a few times. The rearrangement joins TRBV28 to TRBJ2-2; 9 bases map to TRBD2. The CDR3 length is 19 residues. Germline V gene sequence: CDR1 MDHEN, CDR2 SYDVKM. The V and J ends lost 4 bases and 5 bases, in that order; junction bases with no gene match: 17. CDR3 amino acids: CASSSPTSGPTLRTGELFF. The DNA of the CDR3 is TGTGCCAGCAGTTCCCCTACTAGCGGGCCCACCTTGAGGACCGGGGAGCTGTTTTTT.

J is TRBJ2-7 and V is TRBV15, with 11 bases aligning to TRBD1. Germline assignment: CDR1 LNHNV and CDR2 YYDKDF (reference sequence). With V trimmed by 4 bases and J by 7 bases, 9 bases remained unmatched. The CDR3 sequence is 15 residues long. Here the CDR3 DNA reads TGTGCCACCAGCACTAGGACAGGGGGCGTGAGGGAGCAGTACTTC. Translating it yields CATSTRTGGVREQYF.

The sample holds a few counts of this clonotype. The chain has TRBV19 and TRBJ1-2; D gene uncertain. The CDR3 spans 13 residues. The germline V and J ends were trimmed by 1 base and 1 base, with 4 bases remaining between them. The V gene's germline CDR1 is LNHDA and CDR2 SQIVND (reference sequence). CDR3 coding DNA: TGTGCCAGTAGTATAGCCGGTAACTATGGCTACACCTTC. Amino acids: CASSIAGNYGYTF.